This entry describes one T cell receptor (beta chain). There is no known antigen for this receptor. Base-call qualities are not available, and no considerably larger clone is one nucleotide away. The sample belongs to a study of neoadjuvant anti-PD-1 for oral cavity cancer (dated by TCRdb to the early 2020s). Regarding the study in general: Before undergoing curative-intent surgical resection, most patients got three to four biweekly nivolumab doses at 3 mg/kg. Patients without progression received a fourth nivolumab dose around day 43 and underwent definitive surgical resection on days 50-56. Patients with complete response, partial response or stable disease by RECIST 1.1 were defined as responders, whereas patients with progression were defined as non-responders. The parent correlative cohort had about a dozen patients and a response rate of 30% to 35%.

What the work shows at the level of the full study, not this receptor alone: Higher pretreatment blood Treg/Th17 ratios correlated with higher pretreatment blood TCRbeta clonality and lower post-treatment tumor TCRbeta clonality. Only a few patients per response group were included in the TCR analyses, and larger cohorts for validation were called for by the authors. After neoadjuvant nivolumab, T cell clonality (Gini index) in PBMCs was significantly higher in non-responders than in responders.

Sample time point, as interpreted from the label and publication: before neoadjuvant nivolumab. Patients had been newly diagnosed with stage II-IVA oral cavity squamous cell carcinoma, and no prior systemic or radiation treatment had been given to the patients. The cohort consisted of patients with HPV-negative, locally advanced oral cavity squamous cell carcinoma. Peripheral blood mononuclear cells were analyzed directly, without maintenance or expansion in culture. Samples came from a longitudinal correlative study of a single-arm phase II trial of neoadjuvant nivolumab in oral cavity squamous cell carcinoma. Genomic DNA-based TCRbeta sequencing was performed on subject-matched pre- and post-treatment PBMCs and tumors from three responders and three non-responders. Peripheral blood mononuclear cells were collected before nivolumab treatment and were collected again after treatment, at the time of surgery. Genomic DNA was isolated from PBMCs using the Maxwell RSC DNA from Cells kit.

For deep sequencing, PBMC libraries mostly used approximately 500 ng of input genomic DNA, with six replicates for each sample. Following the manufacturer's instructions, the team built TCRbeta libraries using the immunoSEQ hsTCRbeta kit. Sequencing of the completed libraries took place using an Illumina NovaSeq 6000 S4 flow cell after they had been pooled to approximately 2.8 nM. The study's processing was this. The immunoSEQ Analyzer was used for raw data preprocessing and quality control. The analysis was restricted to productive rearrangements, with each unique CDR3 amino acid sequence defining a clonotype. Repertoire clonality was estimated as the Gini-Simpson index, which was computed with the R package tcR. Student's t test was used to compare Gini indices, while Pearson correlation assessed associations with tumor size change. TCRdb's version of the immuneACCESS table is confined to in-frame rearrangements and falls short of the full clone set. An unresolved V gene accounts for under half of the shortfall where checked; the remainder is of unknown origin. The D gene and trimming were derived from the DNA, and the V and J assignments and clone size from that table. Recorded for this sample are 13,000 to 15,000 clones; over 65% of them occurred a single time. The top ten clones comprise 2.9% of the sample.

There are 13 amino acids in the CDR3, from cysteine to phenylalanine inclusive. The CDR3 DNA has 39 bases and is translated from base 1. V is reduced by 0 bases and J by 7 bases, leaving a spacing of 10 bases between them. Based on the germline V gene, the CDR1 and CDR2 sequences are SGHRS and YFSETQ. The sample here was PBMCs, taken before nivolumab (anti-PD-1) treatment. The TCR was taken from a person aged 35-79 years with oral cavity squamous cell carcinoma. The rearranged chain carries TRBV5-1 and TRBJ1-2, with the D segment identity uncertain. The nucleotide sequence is TGCGCCAGCAGCTTGGCCGGCAGGTCTGGCTACACCTTC. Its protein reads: CASSLAGRSGYTF.